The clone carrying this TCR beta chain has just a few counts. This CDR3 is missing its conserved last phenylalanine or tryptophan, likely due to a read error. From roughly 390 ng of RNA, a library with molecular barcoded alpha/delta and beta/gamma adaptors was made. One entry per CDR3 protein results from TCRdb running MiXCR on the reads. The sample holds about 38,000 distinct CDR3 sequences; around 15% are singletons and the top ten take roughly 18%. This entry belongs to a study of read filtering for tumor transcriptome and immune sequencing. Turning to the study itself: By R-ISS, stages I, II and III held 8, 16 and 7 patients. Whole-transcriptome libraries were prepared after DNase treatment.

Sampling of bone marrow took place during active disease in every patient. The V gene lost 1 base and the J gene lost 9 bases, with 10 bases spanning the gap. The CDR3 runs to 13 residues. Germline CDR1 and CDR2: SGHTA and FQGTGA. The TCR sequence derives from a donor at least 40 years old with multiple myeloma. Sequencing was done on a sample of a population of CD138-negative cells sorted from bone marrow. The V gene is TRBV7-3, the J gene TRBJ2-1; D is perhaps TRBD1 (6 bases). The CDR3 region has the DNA TGTGCCAGCAGCTTAATCAGGACAGCTGAGCAGTTCCTC. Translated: CASSLIRTAEQFL.